This T cell receptor beta chain was recovered during a study of blood T cell repertoires in COVID-19. Study at large: The United States, Italy and Spain supplied acute and convalescent COVID-19 samples.

Per the original data handling: How many nucleated cells were present was estimated from reference gene primer amplification. TCRdb's copy holds only in-frame clones and misses some; the assay was immunoSEQ multiplex PCR. Clonal size and the V and J genes are those of that table, whereas D and trimming came from the DNA. Among 150,000 or so clones listed, roughly nine tenths were seen once. Trimming left V 5 bases short and J 4 bases short, with 9 bases between. Per the germline V gene, CDR1 is MNHEY and CDR2 is SMNVEV (reference sequence). This CDR3 region has 13 residues. This TCR derives from a woman in her 40s with acute or convalescent COVID-19. Source material: peripheral blood. The gene calls are TRBV27 and TRBJ2-1; perhaps TRBD2 as D (6 bases). Written as DNA, the CDR3 is TGTGCCAGCAGTCCCGGGGGATACAATGAGCAGTTCTTC. It is translated as CASSPGGYNEQFF.